This T cell receptor beta chain was found in a study of blood T cell repertoires in COVID-19. As originally analysed: Amplification of reference gene primers provided the estimated nucleated cell counts. Measured with immunoSEQ multiplex PCR; TCRdb has only the in-frame clones, and not every one. That table supplies the V and J calls and clone size; D and trimming were determined from the DNA. The table shows some 100,000 clones, with approximately 86% occurring only once. Trimming left V 3 bases short and J 2 bases short, with 10 bases between. There are 14 residues in the CDR3. Germline loops: CDR1 KGHSH, CDR2 LQKENI.

The chain is built from TRBV18 and TRBJ1-2; D is possibly TRBD1 (6 bases). The source material was PBMCs or T cells enriched from blood (not recorded which). This receptor was obtained from a woman in her fifties or sixties who had recovered from COVID-19. CDR3 DNA: TGTGCCAGCTCACCGATAACAGGGAACTATGGCTACACCTTC. Its translation is CASSPITGNYGYTF.